This T cell receptor (beta chain) comes out of a study of cytomegalovirus exposure and HLA in healthy donors. Study-level results: Listed as cytomegalovirus-associated were 150 or so TCR beta chains.

In the PCR, 60 Vbeta and 13 Jbeta primers were used. Clones were sequenced by immunoSEQ multiplex PCR, and TCRdb holds only the in-frame ones, with some missing. The sample lists 150,000 to 200,000 clones; approximately 80% were seen once. Comment on this clone: Its antigen is unidentified.

Trimming removed 5 bases from V and 5 bases from J, with 19 bases in between. The CDR3 is 15 amino acids. The germline CDR1 and CDR2 sequences are SGHRS and YFSETQ. The receptor comes from a male donor in good health and CMV-seropositive. Sequenced material: PBMCs. The chain carries TRBV5-1 and TRBJ1-1; a possible D gene is TRBD1 (5 bases). CDR3 DNA sequence: TGCGCCAGCAGTTCGGGGGGAGGGGTGGGGACTGAAGCTTTCTTT. Translating gives CASSSGGGVGTEAFF.